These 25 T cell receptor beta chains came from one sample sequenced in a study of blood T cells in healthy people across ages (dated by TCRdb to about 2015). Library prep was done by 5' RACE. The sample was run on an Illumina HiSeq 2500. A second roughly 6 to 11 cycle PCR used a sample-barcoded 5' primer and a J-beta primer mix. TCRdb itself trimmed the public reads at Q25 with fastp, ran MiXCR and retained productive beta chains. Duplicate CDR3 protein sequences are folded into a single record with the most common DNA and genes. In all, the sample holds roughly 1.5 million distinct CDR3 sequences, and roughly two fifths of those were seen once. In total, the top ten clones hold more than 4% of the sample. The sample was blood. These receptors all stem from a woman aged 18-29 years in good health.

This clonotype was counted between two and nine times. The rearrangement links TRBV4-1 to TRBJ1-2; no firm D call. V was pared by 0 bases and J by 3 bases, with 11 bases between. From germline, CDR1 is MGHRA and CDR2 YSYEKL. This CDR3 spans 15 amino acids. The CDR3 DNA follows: TGCGCCAGCAGCCAAGAAAGGAACAGACACTATGGCTACACCTTC. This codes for CASSQERNRHYGYTF.

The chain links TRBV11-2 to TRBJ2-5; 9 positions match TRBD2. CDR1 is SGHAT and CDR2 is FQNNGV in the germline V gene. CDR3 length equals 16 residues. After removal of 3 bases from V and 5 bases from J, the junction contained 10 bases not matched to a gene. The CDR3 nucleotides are TGTGCCAGCAGCTTTTCTAGCGGGGCGTCGTATGAGACCCAGTACTTC. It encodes CASSFSSGASYETQYF.

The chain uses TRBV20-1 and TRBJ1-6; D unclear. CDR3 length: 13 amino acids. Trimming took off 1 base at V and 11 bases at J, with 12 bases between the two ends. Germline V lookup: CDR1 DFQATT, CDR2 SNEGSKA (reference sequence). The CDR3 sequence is CSARVGIGTPLHF. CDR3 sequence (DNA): TGCAGTGCTAGAGTGGGAATCGGGACACCCCTCCACTTT.

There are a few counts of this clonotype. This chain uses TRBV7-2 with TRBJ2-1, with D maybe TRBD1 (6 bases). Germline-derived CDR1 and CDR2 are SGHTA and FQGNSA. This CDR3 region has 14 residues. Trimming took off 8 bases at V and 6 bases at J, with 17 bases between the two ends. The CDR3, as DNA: TGTGCCAGCGCCCCCGGCAGGGGCTCCAATGAGCAGTTCTTC. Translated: CASAPGRGSNEQFF.

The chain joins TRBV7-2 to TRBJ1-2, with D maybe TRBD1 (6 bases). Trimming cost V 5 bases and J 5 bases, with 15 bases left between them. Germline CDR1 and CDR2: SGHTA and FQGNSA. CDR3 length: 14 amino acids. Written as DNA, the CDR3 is TGTGCCAGCAGCAACCGGACAGATATTTATGGCTACACCTTC. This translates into CASSNRTDIYGYTF.

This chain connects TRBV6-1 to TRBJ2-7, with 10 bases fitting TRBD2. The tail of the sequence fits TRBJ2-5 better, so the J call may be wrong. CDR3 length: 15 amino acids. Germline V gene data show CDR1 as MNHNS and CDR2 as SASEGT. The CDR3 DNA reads TGTGCCAGCGGGGTGAGGACTAGCGGCCGGCAGACCCAGTACTTC. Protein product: CASGVRTSGRQTQYF.

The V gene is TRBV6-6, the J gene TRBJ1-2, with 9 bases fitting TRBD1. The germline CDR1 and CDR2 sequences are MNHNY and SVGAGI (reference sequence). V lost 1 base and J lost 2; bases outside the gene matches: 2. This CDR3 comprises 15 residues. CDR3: CASSYWDRVNYGYTF. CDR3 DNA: TGTGCCAGCAGTTACTGGGACAGGGTGAACTATGGCTACACCTTC.

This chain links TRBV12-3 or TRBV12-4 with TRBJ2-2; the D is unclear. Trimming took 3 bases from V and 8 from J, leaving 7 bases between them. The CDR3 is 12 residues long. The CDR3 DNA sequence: TGTGCCAGCAGTTTTGTGCGGGGGGAGCTGTTTTTT. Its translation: CASSFVRGELFF.

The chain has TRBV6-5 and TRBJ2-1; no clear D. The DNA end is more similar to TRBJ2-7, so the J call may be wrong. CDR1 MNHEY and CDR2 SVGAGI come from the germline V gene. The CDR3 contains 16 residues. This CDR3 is CASSYGGTVAYNEQYF. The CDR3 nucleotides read TGTGCCAGCAGTTACGGTGGTACGGTAGCATACAATGAGCAGTACTTC.

CDR3 coding DNA: TGCAGTGCCAAAATCCAGGGTTGGACTGAAGCTTTCTTT. It codes for CSAKIQGWTEAFF. The chain combines TRBV20-1 with TRBJ1-1, with TRBD1 as a possible D gene (5 bases). The CDR3 covers 13 residues. V was cut by 6 bases and J by 5 bases, with 16 bases left in between. Germline V gene data show CDR1 as DFQATT and CDR2 as SNEGSKA (reference sequence).

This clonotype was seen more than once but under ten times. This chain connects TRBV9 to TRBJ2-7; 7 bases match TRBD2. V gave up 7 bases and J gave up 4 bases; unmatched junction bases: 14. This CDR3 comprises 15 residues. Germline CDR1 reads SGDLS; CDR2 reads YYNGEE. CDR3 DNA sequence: TGTGCCAGCGGACGGGAGGTATCTTCCAGATACGAGCAGTACTTC. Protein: CASGREVSSRYEQYF.

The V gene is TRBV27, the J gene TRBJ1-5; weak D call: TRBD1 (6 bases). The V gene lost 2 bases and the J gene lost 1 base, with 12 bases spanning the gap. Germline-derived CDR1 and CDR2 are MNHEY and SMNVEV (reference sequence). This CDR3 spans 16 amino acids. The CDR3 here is CASSLMGGLSNQPQHF. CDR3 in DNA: TGTGCCAGCAGTTTAATGGGGGGCCTAAGCAATCAGCCCCAGCATTTT.

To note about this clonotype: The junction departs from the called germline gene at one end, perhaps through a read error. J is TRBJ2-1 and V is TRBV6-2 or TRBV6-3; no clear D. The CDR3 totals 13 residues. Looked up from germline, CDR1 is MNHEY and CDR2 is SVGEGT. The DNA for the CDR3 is TGTGCCAGCAGTTACCCCCTAGTCCATGAGCGGTTCTTC. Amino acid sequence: CASSYPLVHERFF.

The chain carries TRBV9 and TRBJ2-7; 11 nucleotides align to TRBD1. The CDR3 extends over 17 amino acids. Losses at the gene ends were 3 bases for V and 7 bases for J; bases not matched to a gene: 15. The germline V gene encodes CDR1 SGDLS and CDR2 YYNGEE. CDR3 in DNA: TGTGCCAGCAGCGCGAAACCTCCCGGGACAGGGGGTAATGAGCAGTACTTC. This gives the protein CASSAKPPGTGGNEQYF. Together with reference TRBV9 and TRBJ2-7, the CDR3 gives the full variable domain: DSGVTQTPKHLITATGQRVTLRCSPRSGDLSVYWYQQSLDQGLQFLIQYYNGEERAKGNILERFSAQQFPDLHSELNLSSLELGDSALYFCASSAKPPGTGGNEQYFGPGTRLTVT.

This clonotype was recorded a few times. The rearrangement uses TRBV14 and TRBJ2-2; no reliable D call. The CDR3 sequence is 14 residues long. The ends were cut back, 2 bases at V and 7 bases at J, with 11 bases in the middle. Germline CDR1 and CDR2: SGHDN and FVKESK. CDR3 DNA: TGTGCCAGCAGCCAACAGGCACGGGTCGGGGAGCTGTTTTTT. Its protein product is CASSQQARVGELFF. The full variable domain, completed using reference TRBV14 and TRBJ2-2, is EAGVTQFPSHSVIEKGQTVTLRCDPISGHDNLYWYRRVMGKEIKFLLHFVKESKQDESGMPNNRFLAERTGGTYSTLKVQPAELEDSGVYFCASSQQARVGELFFGEGSRLTVL.

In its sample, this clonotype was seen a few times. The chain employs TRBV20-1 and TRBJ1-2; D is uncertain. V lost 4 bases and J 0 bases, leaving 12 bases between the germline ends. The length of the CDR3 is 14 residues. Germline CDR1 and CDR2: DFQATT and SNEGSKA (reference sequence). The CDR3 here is CSAKTYSSNYGYTF. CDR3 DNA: TGCAGTGCTAAAACGTACAGCTCTAACTATGGCTACACCTTC.

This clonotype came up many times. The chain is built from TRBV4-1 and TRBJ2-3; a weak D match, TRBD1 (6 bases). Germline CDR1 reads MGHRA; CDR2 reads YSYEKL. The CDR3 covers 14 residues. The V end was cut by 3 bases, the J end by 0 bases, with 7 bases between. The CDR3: CASSHQGSTDTQYF. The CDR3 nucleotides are TGCGCCAGCAGCCATCAGGGGAGCACAGATACGCAGTATTTT.

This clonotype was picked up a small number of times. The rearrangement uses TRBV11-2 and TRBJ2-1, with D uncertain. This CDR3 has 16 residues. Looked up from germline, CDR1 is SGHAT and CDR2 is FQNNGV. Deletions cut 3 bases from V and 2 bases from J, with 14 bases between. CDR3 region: CASSFRPAGPYNEQFF. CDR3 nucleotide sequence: TGTGCCAGCAGCTTCCGGCCGGCCGGGCCCTACAATGAGCAGTTCTTC.

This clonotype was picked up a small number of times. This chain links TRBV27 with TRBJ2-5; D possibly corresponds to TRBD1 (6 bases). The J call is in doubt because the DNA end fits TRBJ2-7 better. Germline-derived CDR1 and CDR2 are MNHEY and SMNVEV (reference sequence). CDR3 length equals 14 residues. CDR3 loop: CASSLDGTNYEQYF. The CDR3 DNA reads TGTGCCAGCAGTTTGGATGGGACAAACTACGAGCAGTACTTC.

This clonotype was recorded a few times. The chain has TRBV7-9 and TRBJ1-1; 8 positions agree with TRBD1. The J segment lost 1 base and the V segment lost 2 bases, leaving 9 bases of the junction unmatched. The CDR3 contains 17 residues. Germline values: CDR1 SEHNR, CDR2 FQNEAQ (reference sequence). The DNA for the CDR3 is TGTGCCAGCAGCTTAACTTACGTAGGACAGGGGAACACTGAAGCTTTCTTT. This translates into CASSLTYVGQGNTEAFF.

CDR3 coding DNA: TGCGCCAGCAGCCGCTCCCCAGGGCGGACTGGCACTGAAGCTTTCTTT. It codes for CASSRSPGRTGTEAFF. V is TRBV4-3 and J is TRBJ1-1; maybe TRBD1 (5 bases). The germline V gene encodes CDR1 LGHNA and CDR2 YSLEER. CDR3 length equals 16 residues. V lost 4 bases, J lost 4 bases, and 19 bases lay in between.

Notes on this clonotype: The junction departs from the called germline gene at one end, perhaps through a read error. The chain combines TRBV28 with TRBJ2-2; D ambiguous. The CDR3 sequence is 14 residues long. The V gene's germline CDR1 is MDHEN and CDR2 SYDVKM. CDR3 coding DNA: TGTGCCAGCGGTTTTCTTCGGAACACCGGGGAGCTGTTTTTT. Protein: CASGFLRNTGELFF.

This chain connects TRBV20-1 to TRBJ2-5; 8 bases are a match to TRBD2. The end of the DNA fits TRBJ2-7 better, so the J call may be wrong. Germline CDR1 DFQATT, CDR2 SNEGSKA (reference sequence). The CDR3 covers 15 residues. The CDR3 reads CSARDSGTPTYEQYF. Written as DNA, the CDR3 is TGCAGTGCTAGAGATAGCGGGACACCTACCTACGAGCAGTACTTC.

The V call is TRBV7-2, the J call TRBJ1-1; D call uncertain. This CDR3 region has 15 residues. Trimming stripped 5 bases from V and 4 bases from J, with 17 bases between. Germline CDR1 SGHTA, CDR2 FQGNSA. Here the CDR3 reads CASSLAGVEVTEAFF. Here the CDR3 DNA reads TGTGCCAGCAGCCTGGCCGGGGTGGAAGTCACTGAAGCTTTCTTT. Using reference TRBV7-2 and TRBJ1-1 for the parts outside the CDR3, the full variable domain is GAGVSQSPSNKVTEKGKDVELRCDPISGHTALYWYRQSLGQGLEFLIYFQGNSAPDKSGLPSDRFSAERTGGSVSTLTIQRTQQEDSAVYLCASSLAGVEVTEAFFGQGTRLTVV.

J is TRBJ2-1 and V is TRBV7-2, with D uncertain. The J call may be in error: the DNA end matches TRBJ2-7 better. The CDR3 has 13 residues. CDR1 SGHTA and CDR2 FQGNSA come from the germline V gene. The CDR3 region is CASSARSYNEQYF. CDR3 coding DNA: TGTGCCAGCAGCGCGAGATCCTACAATGAGCAGTACTTC.